The rows below give T cell receptor beta chains drawn from one sample of a study of blood T cell repertoires in COVID-19. TCRdb keeps only in-frame clones here, not all; method: immunoSEQ multiplex PCR. Among some 150,000 clones listed, roughly nine tenths were seen once. Sequencing was performed on peripheral blood. These receptors came from a woman aged 55-70 years with COVID-19, enrolled during active disease. Each CDR3 is given with its conserved first and last residue. A D gene is named only where the DNA matches it firmly. Rows give clone size only sometimes, using once, few, many, or a class for an expanded clone.

clone_size	d_call	v_call	j_call	cdr3_aa	cdr3_nt
-	TRBD2	TRBV7-2	TRBJ2-1	CASSLSSGFYNEQFF	TGTGCCAGCAGCTTATCTAGCGGGTTTTACAATGAGCAGTTCTTC
-	TRBD1	TRBV12-5	TRBJ2-2	CASGLGTGGTGELFF	TGTGCTAGTGGTTTGGGGACAGGGGGCACCGGGGAGCTGTTTTTT
-	-	TRBV24-1	TRBJ2-7	CATQGYQSYEQYF	TGTGCCACCCAGGGATATCAGTCCTACGAGCAGTACTTC
-	-	TRBV30	TRBJ1-2	CAWSVYNIANYGYTF	TGTGCCTGGAGTGTGTATAATATAGCTAACTATGGCTACACCTTC
-	TRBD1	TRBV19	TRBJ1-5	CASSLWDRYNQPQHF	TGTGCCAGTAGCCTCTGGGACAGGTATAATCAGCCCCAGCATTTT
-	-	TRBV5-4	TRBJ1-4	CASSSGLGEKLFF	TGTGCCAGCAGCTCGGGGTTGGGGGAAAAACTGTTTTTT
-	TRBD1	TRBV28	TRBJ2-5	CASSLLQRTGYQETQYF	TGTGCCAGCAGTTTATTGCAGCGGACAGGCTACCAAGAGACCCAGTACTTC
-	TRBD1	TRBV29-1	TRBJ1-4	CSVVRDRASEKLFF	TGCAGCGTTGTCCGGGACAGGGCCTCAGAAAAACTGTTTTTT
-	TRBD2	TRBV18	TRBJ2-3	CASSPQGLAGATDTQYF	TGTGCCAGCTCACCACAAGGACTAGCGGGGGCCACAGATACGCAGTATTTT
-	TRBD2	TRBV28	TRBJ2-7	CASRSTSGRARYEQYF	TGTGCCAGCAGATCTACTAGCGGGAGGGCCAGGTACGAGCAGTACTTC
-	-	TRBV6-5	TRBJ1-2	CASRSGARYTF	TGTGCCAGCAGGTCAGGGGCCCGCTACACCTTC
-	-	TRBV4-2	TRBJ2-3	CASRDSKNTDTQYF	TGTGCCAGCAGGGACAGTAAGAACACAGATACGCAGTATTTT
-	-	TRBV21-1	TRBJ1-4	CATWVTGGCITNEKLFF	TGTGCCACCTGGGTCACAGGGGGTTGTATAACTAATGAAAAACTGTTTTTT
-	TRBD1	TRBV30	TRBJ1-5	CAWSHRDRVSPQHF	TGTGCCTGGAGCCACCGGGACAGGGTTTCGCCCCAGCATTTT
-	-	TRBV20-1	TRBJ1-2	CSASPVRVLYGYTF	TGCAGTGCTAGTCCCGTACGGGTCCTCTATGGCTACACCTTC
-	-	TRBV10-1	TRBJ2-7	CASSEIGGLHEQYF	TGCGCCAGCAGTGAAATTGGGGGCCTCCACGAGCAGTACTTC
-	TRBD1	TRBV4-1	TRBJ2-1	CASSQVMFGTGVYNEQFF	TGCGCCAGCAGCCAGGTGATGTTCGGGACAGGGGTTTACAATGAGCAGTTCTTC
-	TRBD1	TRBV4-3	TRBJ1-1	CASSHAGGGTEAFF	TGCGCCAGCAGCCATGCAGGGGGAGGCACTGAAGCTTTCTTT
-	-	TRBV6-5	TRBJ1-2	CASSSPQTPLRYTF	TGTGCCAGCAGTTCCCCCCAGACACCTCTTCGCTACACCTTC
-	-	TRBV18	TRBJ2-5	CASSPRTEMVGTQYF	TGTGCCAGCTCACCGAGGACAGAAATGGTTGGGACCCAGTACTTC
-	-	TRBV4-3	TRBJ2-7	CASSRGGGVPSYEQYF	TGCGCCAGCAGCCGAGGAGGGGGGGTCCCCTCCTACGAGCAGTACTTC
-	-	TRBV24-1	TRBJ2-5	CATSPGEGRETQYF	TGTGCCACCAGTCCAGGGGAGGGCCGAGAGACCCAGTACTTC
-	-	TRBV19	TRBJ2-7	CASSIRGYEQYF	TGTGCCAGTAGTATCCGAGGGTACGAGCAGTACTTC
-	TRBD2	TRBV4-3	TRBJ2-1	CASSQEASGRADYNEQFF	TGCGCCAGCAGCCAAGAGGCTAGCGGGAGGGCCGACTACAATGAGCAGTTCTTC
-	TRBD2	TRBV4-1	TRBJ2-1	CASSLPPASGRLNEQFF	TGCGCCAGCAGCCTCCCCCCGGCTAGCGGGAGGCTTAATGAGCAGTTCTTC
-	TRBD2	TRBV5-4	TRBJ2-7	CASSKRTSGISYEQYF	TGTGCCAGCAGCAAACGGACTAGCGGGATCTCCTACGAGCAGTACTTC
-	-	TRBV20-1	TRBJ2-2	CSALNTGELFF	TGCAGTGCCCTGAACACCGGGGAGCTGTTTTTT
-	TRBD2	TRBV19	TRBJ2-4	CASSRERGPTKNIQYF	TGTGCCAGTAGTAGGGAGCGGGGGCCAACCAAAAACATTCAGTACTTC
few	-	TRBV4-3	TRBJ1-2	CASSQDGGASYGYTF	TGCGCCAGCAGCCAAGATGGGGGGGCTAGCTATGGCTACACCTTC
-	-	TRBV5-1	TRBJ2-6	CASSPETGSSGANVLTF	TGCGCCAGCAGCCCGGAAACAGGGAGCTCTGGGGCCAACGTCCTGACTTTC
-	-	TRBV7-2	TRBJ1-5	CASSLEGTVNQPQHF	TGTGCCAGCAGCTTAGAAGGTACAGTTAATCAGCCCCAGCATTTT
-	-	TRBV6-5	TRBJ2-7	CASSYYTGPGIYEQYF	TGTGCCAGCAGTTACTATACAGGGCCTGGGATCTACGAGCAGTACTTC
-	-	TRBV19	TRBJ1-2	CASSMTRQGGGRGYTF	TGTGCCAGTAGTATGACTAGGCAGGGCGGGGGTCGGGGCTACACCTTC
-	TRBD1	TRBV5-5	TRBJ1-1	CASSSGQGISPEAFF	TGTGCCAGCAGCTCGGGACAGGGCATATCTCCTGAAGCTTTCTTT
-	-	TRBV12-3/TRBV12-4	TRBJ2-1	CASTPTGRYEQFF	TGTGCCAGCACGCCCACAGGTCGGTACGAGCAGTTCTTC
-	-	TRBV7-2	TRBJ1-2	CASSLTGSYGYTF	TGTGCCAGCAGCTTAACAGGGTCCTATGGCTACACCTTC
-	TRBD1	TRBV27	TRBJ2-7	CASSFLDRVQQYF	TGTGCCAGCAGTTTCCTTGACAGGGTTCAGCAGTACTTC
-	-	TRBV5-1	TRBJ2-5	CASRISLGAQETQYF	TGCGCCAGCAGAATTTCTTTAGGGGCGCAAGAGACCCAGTACTTC
-	-	TRBV18	TRBJ2-5	CASSPLGLNQETQYF	TGTGCCAGCTCACCTTTGGGACTGAACCAAGAGACCCAGTACTTC
once	-	TRBV6-2/TRBV6-3	TRBJ2-4	CASSAGDIQYF	TGTGCCAGCAGTGCAGGGGACATTCAGTACTTC
-	-	TRBV6-5	TRBJ1-1	CASSYSPALSTEAFF	TGTGCCAGCAGTTACTCCCCCGCGCTGAGCACTGAAGCTTTCTTT
-	TRBD1	TRBV13	TRBJ2-7	CASSLRKETGGYEQYF	TGTGCCAGCAGCTTAAGAAAGGAGACAGGGGGTTACGAGCAGTACTTC
-	TRBD1	TRBV10-3	TRBJ2-1	CAISGRDRGPGEQFF	TGTGCCATCAGTGGCCGGGACAGGGGGCCGGGTGAGCAGTTCTTC
-	TRBD1	TRBV6-5	TRBJ2-7	CASSRRQGAYEQYF	TGTGCCAGCAGCCGAAGACAGGGCGCCTACGAGCAGTACTTC
-	-	TRBV10-1	TRBJ1-1	CASSELAGKNTEAFF	TGCGCCAGCAGTGAGTTGGCAGGGAAGAACACTGAAGCTTTCTTT
-	-	TRBV6-2/TRBV6-3	TRBJ2-1	CASSYGELGVAEDEQFF	TGTGCCAGCAGTTACGGGGAACTCGGGGTAGCGGAGGATGAGCAGTTCTTC
-	-	TRBV28	TRBJ2-7	CASSLSGRFYEQYF	TGTGCCAGCAGTTTATCTGGCAGGTTCTACGAGCAGTACTTC
-	TRBD1	TRBV6-5	TRBJ1-2	CASSRDRSYGYTF	TGTGCCAGCAGCCGGGACAGATCCTATGGCTACACCTTC
-	TRBD1	TRBV5-4	TRBJ2-7	CASSKLPGTGTYEQYF	TGTGCCAGCAGCAAGCTGCCCGGGACAGGAACCTACGAGCAGTACTTC
-	-	TRBV29-1	TRBJ2-7	CSVVTGTYEQYF	TGCAGCGTGGTGACAGGAACCTACGAGCAGTACTTC
-	TRBD1	TRBV6-6	TRBJ1-2	CASTPPRTGDYGYTF	TGTGCCAGCACGCCCCCCCGGACAGGGGACTATGGCTACACCTTC
-	-	TRBV5-1	TRBJ1-6	CASSLGQGDSPLHF	TGCGCCAGCAGCTTGGGGCAGGGTGATTCACCCCTCCACTTT
-	TRBD1	TRBV19	TRBJ1-1	CASSIDRGPTEAFF	TGTGCCAGTAGTATCGACAGGGGGCCCACTGAAGCTTTCTTT
-	-	TRBV12-3/TRBV12-4	TRBJ1-4	CASTYYEKLFF	TGTGCCAGCACCTATTATGAAAAACTGTTTTTT
-	-	TRBV7-8	TRBJ1-2	CASSLGAGEYYGYTF	TGTGCCAGCAGCTTAGGGGCAGGGGAGTACTATGGCTACACCTTC
-	TRBD1	TRBV7-2	TRBJ1-1	CASSLPAGGSNTEAFF	TGTGCCAGCAGCTTACCCGCAGGGGGCTCGAACACTGAAGCTTTCTTT
-	-	TRBV27	TRBJ2-7	CASSSSGYEQYF	TGTGCCAGCAGTTCTTCAGGGTACGAGCAGTACTTC
-	TRBD1	TRBV6-2/TRBV6-3	TRBJ1-5	CASSYSRQGARQPQHF	TGTGCCAGCAGTTACTCGAGACAGGGGGCACGTCAGCCCCAGCATTTT